This T cell receptor (beta chain) was recovered during a study of T cell responses to AZD1222 COVID-19 vaccine. As for this clone: Its matching antigen is unknown. The same CDR3 arises from other DNA sequences in this sample as well.

CDR3 length: 12 amino acids. V dropped 4 bases and J dropped 3 bases, with 3 bases sitting between them. Study-wide points: Repertoire collection took place solely once the T cell response had peaked. There were mostly white British donors and more females than males, and clonal diversity was possibly underestimated. The CD4 TCRs associated with vaccination extended across spike and predominated at 160-218 and 743-854. The study found Spike-specific TCR breadth and depth rose after two AZD1222 doses.

TCRdb's copy holds only in-frame clones and misses some; the assay was immunoSEQ multiplex PCR. Here the sample spans 95,000 to 150,000 clones, roughly 90% being singletons. The TCR originated in an adult in good health. The sequencing used peripheral blood, collected on day 0 of AZD1222 vaccination. The rearrangement links TRBV12-3 or TRBV12-4 to TRBJ2-2, with unresolved D. The CDR3 region is CASSSDTGELFF. For the CDR3, the DNA is TGTGCCAGCAGTTCGGACACCGGGGAGCTGTTTTTT.